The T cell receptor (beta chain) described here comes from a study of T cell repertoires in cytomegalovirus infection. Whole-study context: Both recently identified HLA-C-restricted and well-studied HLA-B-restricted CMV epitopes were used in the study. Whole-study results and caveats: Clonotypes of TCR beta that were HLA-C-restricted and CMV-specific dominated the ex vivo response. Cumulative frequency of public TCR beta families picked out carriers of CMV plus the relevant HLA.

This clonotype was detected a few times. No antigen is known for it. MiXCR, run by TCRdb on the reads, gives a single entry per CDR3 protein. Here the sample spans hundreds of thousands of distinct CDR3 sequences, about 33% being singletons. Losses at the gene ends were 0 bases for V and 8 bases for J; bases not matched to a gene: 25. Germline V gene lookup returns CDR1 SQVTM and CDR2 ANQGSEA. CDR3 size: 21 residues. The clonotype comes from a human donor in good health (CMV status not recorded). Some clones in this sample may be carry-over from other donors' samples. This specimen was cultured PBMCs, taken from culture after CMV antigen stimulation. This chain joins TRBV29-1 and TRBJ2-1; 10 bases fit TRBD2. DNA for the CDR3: TGCAGCGTTGAAGATTTTCTCCTTTCGAGCGGGAGGGCCCTCGGATCATATGAGCAGTTCTTC. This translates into CSVEDFLLSSGRALGSYEQFF.